This is a list of T cell receptor beta chains from one sample in a study of regulatory T cells in long-lasting Graves disease. TCRdb recomputed calls from the multiplex PCR reads with MiXCR, one row per CDR3 protein. The sample includes around 500,000 distinct CDR3 sequences, more than 20% of them seen just once. This specimen consisted of peripheral blood mononuclear cells (PBMCs), obtained when the disease was refractory, from a patient treated with antithyroid drugs. The receptors derive from a female donor with Graves disease. The CDR3 runs from the conserved cysteine through the conserved F or W. A D gene is named only where the DNA matches it firmly. Clone size, where shown, is once, few, many, or a class for clones that have expanded.

TRBJ1-2 few - TRBV29-1 CSVSQGSYGYTF TGCAGCGTTTCTCAGGGATCCTATGGCTACACCTTC
TRBJ2-6 - - TRBV27 CASSLSIDSGANVLTF TGTGCCAGCAGTTTATCAATAGACTCTGGGGCCAACGTCCTGACTTTC
TRBJ1-1 many - TRBV7-6 CASSPQVTDTEAFF TGTGCCAGCAGCCCCCAAGTTACTGACACTGAAGCTTTCTTT
TRBJ2-7 many TRBD2 TRBV28 CASSSSGSYYYEQYF TGTGCCAGCAGTTCTAGCGGGAGTTATTACTACGAGCAGTACTTC
TRBJ1-6 many - TRBV12-3/TRBV12-4 CASSLHRDSPLHF TGTGCCAGCAGTTTACATAGGGATTCACCCCTCCACTTT
TRBJ2-5 many - TRBV28 CASSLGRVYETQYF TGTGCCAGCAGTTTAGGTAGGGTCTATGAGACCCAGTACTTC
TRBJ1-1 few - TRBV19 CASSRSGYTEAFF TGTGCCAGTAGTAGATCGGGATACACTGAAGCTTTCTTT
TRBJ1-6 few - TRBV6-2/TRBV6-3 CASSNSGANSPLHF TGTGCCAGCAGCAATTCAGGAGCTAATTCACCCCTCCACTTT
TRBJ1-5 - TRBD1 TRBV5-6 CASSSLGGQGDQPQHF TGTGCCAGCAGCTCTCTAGGTGGGCAGGGGGATCAGCCCCAGCATTTT
TRBJ1-2 - - TRBV5-1 CASSLGLRDNAYGYTF TGCGCCAGCAGCTTAGGGCTCCGGGACAACGCTTATGGCTACACCTTC
TRBJ1-1 many - TRBV7-9 CASSLGYTEAFF TGTGCCAGCAGCTTAGGGTACACTGAAGCTTTCTTT
TRBJ2-5 many - TRBV6-2/TRBV6-3 CASSYSDGGETQYF TGTGCCAGCAGTTACTCGGACGGGGGAGAGACCCAGTACTTC
TRBJ1-1 - - TRBV5-1 CASSLGAADTEAFF TGCGCCAGCAGCTTGGGGGCTGCGGACACTGAAGCTTTCTTT
TRBJ2-7 - TRBD1 TRBV6-1 CASRQGEGTGYEQYF TGTGCCAGCCGGCAGGGGGAAGGAACTGGCTACGAGCAGTACTTC
TRBJ1-3 few - TRBV7-3 CASSLTTARASGNTIYF TGTGCCAGCAGCTTAACGACGGCCCGGGCCTCTGGAAACACCATATATTTT
TRBJ1-5 few - TRBV30 CAFQTGFNQPQHF TGTGCCTTCCAAACAGGGTTCAATCAGCCCCAGCATTTT
TRBJ2-2 many - TRBV6-1 CASSPTLAGELFF TGTGCCAGCAGCCCGACGTTGGCCGGGGAGCTGTTTTTT
TRBJ1-3 few - TRBV20-1 CSARDLLENTIYF TGCAGTGCTAGAGATTTACTCGAGAACACCATATATTTT
TRBJ2-2 few - TRBV29-1 CSVGGLVYGELFF TGCAGCGTTGGAGGGCTGGTCTACGGGGAGCTGTTTTTT
TRBJ2-4 few - TRBV5-1 CASSLAGGEDIQYF TGCGCCAGCAGCTTGGCTGGGGGTGAAGACATTCAGTACTTC
TRBJ1-1 - - TRBV20-1 CSARDTSRGRTEAFF TGCAGTGCTAGAGATACTTCGCGGGGAAGGACTGAAGCTTTCTTT
TRBJ1-2 few - TRBV5-6 CASATTGTFNYGYTF TGTGCCAGCGCGACTACCGGGACTTTTAACTATGGCTACACCTTC
TRBJ2-5 many - TRBV6-5 CASSSFVPPETQYF TGTGCCAGCAGTTCTTTCGTTCCCCCCGAGACCCAGTACTTC
TRBJ1-1 many TRBD1 TRBV12-3/TRBV12-4 CASSSTGEGEAFF TGTGCCAGCAGTTCAACAGGGGAGGGTGAAGCTTTCTTT
TRBJ1-4 few TRBD1 TRBV6-2/TRBV6-3 CATADRGYEKLFF TGTGCCACCGCGGACAGGGGGTATGAAAAACTGTTTTTT
TRBJ1-5 many - TRBV20-1 CSAKSPTGVSNQPQHF TGCAGTGCTAAGTCACCGACGGGGGTGAGCAATCAGCCCCAGCATTTT
TRBJ1-2 few TRBD1 TRBV10-3 CAIPGDGTVRGYTF TGTGCCATTCCGGGGGACGGGACAGTTAGAGGCTACACCTTC
TRBJ1-6 many - TRBV11-2 CASSRQAWGVSSYNSPLHF TGTGCCAGCAGCCGCCAGGCGTGGGGGGTTAGCTCCTATAATTCACCCCTCCACTTT
TRBJ2-7 - - TRBV18 CASSPEGRGNYEQYF TGTGCCAGCTCACCAGAGGGGAGGGGGAACTACGAGCAGTACTTC